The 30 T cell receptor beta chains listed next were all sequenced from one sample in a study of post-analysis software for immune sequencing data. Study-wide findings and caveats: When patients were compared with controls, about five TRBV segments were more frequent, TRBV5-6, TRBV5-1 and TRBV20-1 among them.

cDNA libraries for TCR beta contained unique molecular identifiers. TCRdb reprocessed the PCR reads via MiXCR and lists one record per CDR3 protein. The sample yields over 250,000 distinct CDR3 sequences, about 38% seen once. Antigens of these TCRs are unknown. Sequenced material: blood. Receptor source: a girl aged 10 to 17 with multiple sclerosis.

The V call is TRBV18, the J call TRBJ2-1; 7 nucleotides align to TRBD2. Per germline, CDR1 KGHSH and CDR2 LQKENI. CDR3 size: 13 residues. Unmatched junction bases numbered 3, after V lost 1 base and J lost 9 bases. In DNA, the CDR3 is TGTGCCAGCTCACCACAAAGGGAGGGTGAGCAGTTCTTC. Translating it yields CASSPQREGEQFF.

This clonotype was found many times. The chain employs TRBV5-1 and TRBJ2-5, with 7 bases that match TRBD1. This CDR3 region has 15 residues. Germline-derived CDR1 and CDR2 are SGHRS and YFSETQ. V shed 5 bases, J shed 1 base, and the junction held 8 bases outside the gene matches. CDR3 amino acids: CASRMGTVTQETQYF. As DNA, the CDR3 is TGCGCCAGCAGAATGGGGACAGTCACCCAAGAGACCCAGTACTTC. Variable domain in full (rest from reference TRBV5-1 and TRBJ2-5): KAGVTQTPRYLIKTRGQQVTLSCSPISGHRSVSWYQQTPGQGLQFLFEYFSETQRNKGNFPGRFSGRQFSNSRSEMNVSTLELGDSALYLCASRMGTVTQETQYFGPGTRLLVL.

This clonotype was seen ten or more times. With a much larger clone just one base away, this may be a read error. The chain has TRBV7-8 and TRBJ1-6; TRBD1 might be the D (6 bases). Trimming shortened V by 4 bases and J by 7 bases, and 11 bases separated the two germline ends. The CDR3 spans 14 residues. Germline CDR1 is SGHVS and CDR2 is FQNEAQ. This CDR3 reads CASSWMQGNSPLHF. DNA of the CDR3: TGTGCCAGCAGCTGGATGCAGGGGAATTCACCCCTCCACTTT.

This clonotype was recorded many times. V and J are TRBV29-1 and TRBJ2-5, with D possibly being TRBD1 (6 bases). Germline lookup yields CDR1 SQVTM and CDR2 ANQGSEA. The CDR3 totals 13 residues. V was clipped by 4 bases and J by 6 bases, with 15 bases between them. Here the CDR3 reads CSVGQELWKTQYF. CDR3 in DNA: TGCAGCGTTGGACAGGAACTGTGGAAGACCCAGTACTTC.

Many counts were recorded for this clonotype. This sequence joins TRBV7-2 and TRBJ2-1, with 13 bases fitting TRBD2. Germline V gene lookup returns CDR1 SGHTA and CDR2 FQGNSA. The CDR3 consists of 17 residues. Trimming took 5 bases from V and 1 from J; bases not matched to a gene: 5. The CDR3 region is CASSLRLAGGSYNEQFF. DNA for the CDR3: TGTGCCAGCAGCCTGCGACTAGCGGGAGGATCCTACAATGAGCAGTTCTTC. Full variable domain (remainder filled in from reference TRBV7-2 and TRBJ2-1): GAGVSQSPSNKVTEKGKDVELRCDPISGHTALYWYRQSLGQGLEFLIYFQGNSAPDKSGLPSDRFSAERTGGSVSTLTIQRTQQEDSAVYLCASSLRLAGGSYNEQFFGPGTRLTVL.

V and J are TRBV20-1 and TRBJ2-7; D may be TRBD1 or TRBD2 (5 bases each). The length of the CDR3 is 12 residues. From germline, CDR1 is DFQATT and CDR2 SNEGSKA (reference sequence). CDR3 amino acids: CRVRDASYEQYF. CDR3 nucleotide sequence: TGCAGGGTCCGGGACGCCTCCTACGAGCAGTACTTC.

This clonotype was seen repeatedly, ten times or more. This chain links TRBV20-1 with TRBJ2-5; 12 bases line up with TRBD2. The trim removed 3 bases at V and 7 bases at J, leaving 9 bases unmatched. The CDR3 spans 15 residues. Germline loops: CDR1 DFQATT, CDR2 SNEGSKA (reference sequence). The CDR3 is CSASPPSGGAGTQYF. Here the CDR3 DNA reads TGCAGTGCTAGCCCCCCTAGCGGGGGGGCGGGGACCCAGTACTTC.

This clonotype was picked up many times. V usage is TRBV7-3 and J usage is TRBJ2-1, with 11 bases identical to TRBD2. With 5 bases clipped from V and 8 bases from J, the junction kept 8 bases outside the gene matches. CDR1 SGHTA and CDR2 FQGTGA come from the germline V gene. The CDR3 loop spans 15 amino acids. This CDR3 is CASSDSGRARDEQFF. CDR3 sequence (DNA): TGTGCCAGCAGCGATAGCGGGAGGGCCCGGGATGAGCAGTTCTTC.

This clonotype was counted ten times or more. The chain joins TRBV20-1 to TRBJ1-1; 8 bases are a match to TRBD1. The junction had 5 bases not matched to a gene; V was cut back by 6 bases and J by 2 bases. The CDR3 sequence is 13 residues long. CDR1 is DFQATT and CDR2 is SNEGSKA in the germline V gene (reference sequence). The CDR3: CSAHQGANTEAFF. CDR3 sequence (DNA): TGCAGTGCACACCAGGGGGCAAACACTGAAGCTTTCTTT.

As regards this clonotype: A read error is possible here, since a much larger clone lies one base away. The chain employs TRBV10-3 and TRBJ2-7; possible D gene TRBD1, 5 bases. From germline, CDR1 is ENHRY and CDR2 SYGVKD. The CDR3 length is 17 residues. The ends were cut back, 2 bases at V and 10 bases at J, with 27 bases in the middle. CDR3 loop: CAISETPSGIGQEIQYF. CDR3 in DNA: TGTGCCATCAGTGAGACTCCCTCAGGGATTGGGCAAGAGATCCAGTACTTC.

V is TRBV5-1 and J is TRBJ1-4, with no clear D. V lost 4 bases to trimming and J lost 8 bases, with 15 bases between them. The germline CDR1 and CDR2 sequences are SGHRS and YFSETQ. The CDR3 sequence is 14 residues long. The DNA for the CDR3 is TGCGCCAGCAGCCCCGTGGGAGTTGGAGAAAAACTGTTTTTT. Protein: CASSPVGVGEKLFF.

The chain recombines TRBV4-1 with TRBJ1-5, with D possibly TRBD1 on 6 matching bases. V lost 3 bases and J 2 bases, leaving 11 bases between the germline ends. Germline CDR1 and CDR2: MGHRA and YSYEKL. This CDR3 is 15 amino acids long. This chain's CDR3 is CASSHQTGRNQPQHF. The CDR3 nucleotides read TGCGCCAGCAGCCATCAAACAGGGCGCAATCAGCCCCAGCATTTT.

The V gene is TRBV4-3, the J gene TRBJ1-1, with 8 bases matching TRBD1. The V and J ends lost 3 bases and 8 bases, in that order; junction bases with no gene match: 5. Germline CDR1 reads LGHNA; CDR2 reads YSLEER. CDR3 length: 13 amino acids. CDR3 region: CASSHRTGREAFF. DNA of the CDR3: TGCGCCAGCAGCCATCGGACAGGGAGGGAAGCTTTCTTT.

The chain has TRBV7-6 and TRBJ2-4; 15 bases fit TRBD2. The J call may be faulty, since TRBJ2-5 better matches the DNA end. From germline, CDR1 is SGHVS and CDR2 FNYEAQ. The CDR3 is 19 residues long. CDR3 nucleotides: TGTGCCAGCAGTCATCCGGGACTAGCGGGGGGCTCCCTCCAAGAGACCCAGTACTTC. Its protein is CASSHPGLAGGSLQETQYF.

This CDR3 reads CASSPDGATNEKLFF. The DNA of the CDR3 is TGTGCCAGCAGTCCTGACGGAGCAACTAATGAAAAACTGTTTTTT. V and J are TRBV12-3 or TRBV12-4 and TRBJ1-4, with D unclear. Trimming took 5 bases from V and 0 from J, leaving 10 bases between them. The CDR3 totals 15 residues.

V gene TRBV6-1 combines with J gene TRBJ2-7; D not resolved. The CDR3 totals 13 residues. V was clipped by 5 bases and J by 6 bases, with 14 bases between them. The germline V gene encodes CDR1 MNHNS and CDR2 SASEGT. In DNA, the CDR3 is TGTGCCAGCAGTCCCCACCTCATGAGCGAGCAGTACTTC. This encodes CASSPHLMSEQYF.

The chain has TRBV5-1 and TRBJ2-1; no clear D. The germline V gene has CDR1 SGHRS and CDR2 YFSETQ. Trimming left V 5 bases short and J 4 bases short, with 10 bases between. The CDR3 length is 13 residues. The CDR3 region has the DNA TGCGCCAGCAGGCGAACCGAGTACAATGAGCAGTTCTTC. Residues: CASRRTEYNEQFF.

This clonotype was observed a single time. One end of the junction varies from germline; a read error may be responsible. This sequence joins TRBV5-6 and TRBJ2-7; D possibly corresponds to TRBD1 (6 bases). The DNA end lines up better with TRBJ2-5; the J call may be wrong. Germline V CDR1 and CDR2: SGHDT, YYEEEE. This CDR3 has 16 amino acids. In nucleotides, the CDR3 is TGCGCCAGCAGCTTGGCAAGGACAGACAGGAGAGAGACCCAGTACTTC. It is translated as CASSLARTDRRETQYF.

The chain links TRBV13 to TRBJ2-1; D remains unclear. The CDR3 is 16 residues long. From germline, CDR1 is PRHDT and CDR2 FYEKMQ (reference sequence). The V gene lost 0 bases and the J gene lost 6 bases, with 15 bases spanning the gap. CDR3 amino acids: CASSLGLRAVANEQFF. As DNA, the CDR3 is TGTGCCAGCAGCTTAGGCCTACGGGCGGTGGCCAATGAGCAGTTCTTC.

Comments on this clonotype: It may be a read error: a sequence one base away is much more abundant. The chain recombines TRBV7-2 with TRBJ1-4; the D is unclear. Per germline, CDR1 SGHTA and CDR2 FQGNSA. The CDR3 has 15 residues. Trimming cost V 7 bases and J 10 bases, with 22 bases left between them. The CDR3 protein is CASTLGPGSRTKLFF. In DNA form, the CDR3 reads TGTGCCAGCACCCTCGGCCCCGGGTCGAGGACAAAACTGTTTTTT.

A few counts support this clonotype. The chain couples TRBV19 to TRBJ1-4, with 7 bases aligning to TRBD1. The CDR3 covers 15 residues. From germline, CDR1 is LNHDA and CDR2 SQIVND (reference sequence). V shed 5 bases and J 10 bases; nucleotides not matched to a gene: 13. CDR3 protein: CASSPTRDSHGKLFF. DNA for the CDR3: TGTGCCAGTAGTCCTACCCGGGACAGTCATGGAAAACTGTTTTTT.

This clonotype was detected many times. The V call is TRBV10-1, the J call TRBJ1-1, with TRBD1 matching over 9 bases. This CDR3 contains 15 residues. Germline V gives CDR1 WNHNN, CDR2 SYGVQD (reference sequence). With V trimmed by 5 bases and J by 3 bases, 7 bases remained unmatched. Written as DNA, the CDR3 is TGCGCCAGCAGTCCGACAGGGGGGAGCTACACTGAAGCTTTCTTT. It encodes CASSPTGGSYTEAFF.

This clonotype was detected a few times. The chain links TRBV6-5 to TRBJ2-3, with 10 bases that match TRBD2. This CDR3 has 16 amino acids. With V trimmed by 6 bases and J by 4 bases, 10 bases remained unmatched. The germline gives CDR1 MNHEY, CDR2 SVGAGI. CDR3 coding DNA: TGTGCCAGCAGCCCCGCGGCTAGCGGGAGTGCAGATACGCAGTATTTT. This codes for CASSPAASGSADTQYF.

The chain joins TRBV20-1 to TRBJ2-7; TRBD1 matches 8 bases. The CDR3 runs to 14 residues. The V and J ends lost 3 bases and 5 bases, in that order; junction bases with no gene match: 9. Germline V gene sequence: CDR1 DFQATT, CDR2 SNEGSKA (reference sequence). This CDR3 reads CSASWNRGFDEQYF. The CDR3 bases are TGCAGTGCTAGTTGGAACAGGGGGTTCGACGAGCAGTACTTC.

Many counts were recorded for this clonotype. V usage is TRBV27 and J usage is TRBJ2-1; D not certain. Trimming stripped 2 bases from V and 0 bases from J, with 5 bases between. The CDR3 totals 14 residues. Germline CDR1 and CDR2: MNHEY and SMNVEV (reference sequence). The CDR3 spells CASSLPSSYNEQFF. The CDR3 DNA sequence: TGTGCCAGCAGTTTACCTAGCTCCTACAATGAGCAGTTCTTC.

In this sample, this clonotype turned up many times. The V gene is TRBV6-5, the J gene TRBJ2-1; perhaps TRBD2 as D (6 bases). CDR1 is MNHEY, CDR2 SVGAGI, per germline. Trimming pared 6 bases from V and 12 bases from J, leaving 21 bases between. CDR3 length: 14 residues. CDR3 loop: CASSPGPRSGPQFF. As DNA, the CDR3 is TGTGCCAGCAGCCCAGGCCCCCGTAGCGGTCCGCAGTTCTTC.

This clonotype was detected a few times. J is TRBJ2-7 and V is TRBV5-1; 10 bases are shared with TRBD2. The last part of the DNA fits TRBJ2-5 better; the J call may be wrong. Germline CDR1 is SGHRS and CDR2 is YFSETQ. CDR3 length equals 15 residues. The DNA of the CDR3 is TGCGCCAGCAGCCCAACTAGCGGGACAAAAGAGACCCAGTACTTC. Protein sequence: CASSPTSGTKETQYF.

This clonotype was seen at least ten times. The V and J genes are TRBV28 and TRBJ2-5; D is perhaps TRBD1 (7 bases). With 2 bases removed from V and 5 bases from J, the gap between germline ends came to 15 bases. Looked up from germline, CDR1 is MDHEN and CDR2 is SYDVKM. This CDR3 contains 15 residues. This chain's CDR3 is CASSLKEGAYETQYF. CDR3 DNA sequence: TGTGCCAGCAGTTTAAAGGAGGGGGCCTATGAGACCCAGTACTTC.

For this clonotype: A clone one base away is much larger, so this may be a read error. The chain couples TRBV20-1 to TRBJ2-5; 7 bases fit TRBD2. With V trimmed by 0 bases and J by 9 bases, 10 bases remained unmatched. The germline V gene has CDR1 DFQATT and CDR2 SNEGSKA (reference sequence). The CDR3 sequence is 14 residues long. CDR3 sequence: CSARDLGVREAQYF. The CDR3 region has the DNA TGCAGTGCTAGAGATCTTGGCGTACGGGAGGCCCAGTACTTC.

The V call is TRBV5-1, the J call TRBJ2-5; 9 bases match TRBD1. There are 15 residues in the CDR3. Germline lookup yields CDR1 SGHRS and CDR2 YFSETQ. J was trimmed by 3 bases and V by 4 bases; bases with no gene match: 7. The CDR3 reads CASSSGTGWKETQYF. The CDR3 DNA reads TGCGCCAGCAGCAGCGGGACAGGGTGGAAAGAGACCCAGTACTTC.